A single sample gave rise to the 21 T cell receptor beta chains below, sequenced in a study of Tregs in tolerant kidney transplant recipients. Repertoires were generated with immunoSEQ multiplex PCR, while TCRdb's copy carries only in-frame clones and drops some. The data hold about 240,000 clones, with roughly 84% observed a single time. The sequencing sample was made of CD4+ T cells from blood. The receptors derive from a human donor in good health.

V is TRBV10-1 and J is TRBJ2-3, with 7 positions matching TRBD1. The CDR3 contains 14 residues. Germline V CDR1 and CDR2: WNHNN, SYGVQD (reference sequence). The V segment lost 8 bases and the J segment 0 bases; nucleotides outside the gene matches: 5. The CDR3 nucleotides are TGCGCCAGCGGTCCGGGACAGAGCACAGATACGCAGTATTTT. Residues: CASGPGQSTDTQYF.

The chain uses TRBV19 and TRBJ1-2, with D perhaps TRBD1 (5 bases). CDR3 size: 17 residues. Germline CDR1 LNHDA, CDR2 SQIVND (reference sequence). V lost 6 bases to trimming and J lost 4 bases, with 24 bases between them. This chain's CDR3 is CASSAHDQMRDLYGYTF. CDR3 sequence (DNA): TGTGCCAGTAGCGCACACGACCAGATGAGGGACCTCTATGGCTACACCTTC.

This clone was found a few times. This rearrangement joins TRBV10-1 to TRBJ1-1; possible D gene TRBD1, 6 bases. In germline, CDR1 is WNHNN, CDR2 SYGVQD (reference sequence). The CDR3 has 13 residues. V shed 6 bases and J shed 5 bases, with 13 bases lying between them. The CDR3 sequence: CASSRGGGTEAFF. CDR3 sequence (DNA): TGCGCCAGCAGCAGGGGCGGTGGAACTGAAGCTTTCTTT.

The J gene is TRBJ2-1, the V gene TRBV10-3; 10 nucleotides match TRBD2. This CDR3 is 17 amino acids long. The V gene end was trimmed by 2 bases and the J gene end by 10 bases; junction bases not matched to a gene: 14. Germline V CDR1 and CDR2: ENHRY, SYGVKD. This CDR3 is CAISERGISGRASEQFF. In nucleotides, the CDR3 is TGTGCCATCAGTGAGCGGGGCATAAGCGGGAGGGCCTCGGAGCAGTTCTTC.

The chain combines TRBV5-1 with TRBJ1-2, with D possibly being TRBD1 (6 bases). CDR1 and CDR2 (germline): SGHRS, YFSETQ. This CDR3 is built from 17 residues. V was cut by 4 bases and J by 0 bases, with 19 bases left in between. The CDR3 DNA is TGCGCCAGCAGCATTGACAGGAAACTTAACTCTAACTATGGCTACACCTTC. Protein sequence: CASSIDRKLNSNYGYTF. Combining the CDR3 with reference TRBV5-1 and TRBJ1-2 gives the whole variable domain KAGVTQTPRYLIKTRGQQVTLSCSPISGHRSVSWYQQTPGQGLQFLFEYFSETQRNKGNFPGRFSGRQFSNSRSEMNVSTLELGDSALYLCASSIDRKLNSNYGYTFGSGTRLTVV.

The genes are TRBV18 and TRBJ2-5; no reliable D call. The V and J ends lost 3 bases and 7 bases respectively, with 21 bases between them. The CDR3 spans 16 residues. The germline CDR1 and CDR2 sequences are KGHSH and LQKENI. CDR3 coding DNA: TGTGCCAGCTCACCCCCCTCCCGCAAGCCCCCAGGGACCCAGTACTTC. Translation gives CASSPPSRKPPGTQYF.

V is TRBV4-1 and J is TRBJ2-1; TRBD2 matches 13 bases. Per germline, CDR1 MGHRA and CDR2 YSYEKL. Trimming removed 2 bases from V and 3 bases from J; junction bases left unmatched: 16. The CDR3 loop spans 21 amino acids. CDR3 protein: CASSQSQPGLAGWGLYNEQFF. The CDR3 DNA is TGCGCCAGCAGCCAATCTCAACCGGGACTAGCGGGATGGGGGCTCTACAATGAGCAGTTCTTC.

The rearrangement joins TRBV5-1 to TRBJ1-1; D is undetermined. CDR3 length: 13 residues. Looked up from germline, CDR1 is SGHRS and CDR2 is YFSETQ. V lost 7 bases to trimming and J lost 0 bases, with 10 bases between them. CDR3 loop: CASSPGVNTEAFF. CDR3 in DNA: TGCGCCAGCTCGCCTGGGGTGAACACTGAAGCTTTCTTT.

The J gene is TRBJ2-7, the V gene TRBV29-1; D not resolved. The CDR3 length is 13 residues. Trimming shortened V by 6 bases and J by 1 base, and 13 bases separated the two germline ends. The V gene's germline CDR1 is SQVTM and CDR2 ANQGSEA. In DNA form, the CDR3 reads TGCAGCGTCATCGATGTGACTTCCTACGAGCAGTACTTC. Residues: CSVIDVTSYEQYF.

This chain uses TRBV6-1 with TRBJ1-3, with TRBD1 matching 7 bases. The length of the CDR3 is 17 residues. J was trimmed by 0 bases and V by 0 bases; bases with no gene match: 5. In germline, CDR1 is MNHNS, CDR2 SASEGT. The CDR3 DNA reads TGTGCCAGCAGTGAAGCGCCGGGACAGCTCTCTGGAAACACCATATATTTT. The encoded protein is CASSEAPGQLSGNTIYF.

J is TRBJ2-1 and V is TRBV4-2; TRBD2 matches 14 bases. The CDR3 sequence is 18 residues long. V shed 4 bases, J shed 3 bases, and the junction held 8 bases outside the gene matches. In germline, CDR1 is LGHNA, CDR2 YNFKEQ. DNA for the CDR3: TGTGCCAGCAGCCCCGGGACTAGCGGGAGCCCCGGCTACAATGAGCAGTTCTTC. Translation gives CASSPGTSGSPGYNEQFF.

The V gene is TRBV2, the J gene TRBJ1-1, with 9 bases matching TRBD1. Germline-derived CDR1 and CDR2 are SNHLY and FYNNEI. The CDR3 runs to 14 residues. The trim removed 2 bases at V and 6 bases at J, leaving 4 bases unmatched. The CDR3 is CASSENTGGPEAFF. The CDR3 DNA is TGTGCCAGCAGTGAAAATACAGGGGGCCCTGAAGCTTTCTTT.

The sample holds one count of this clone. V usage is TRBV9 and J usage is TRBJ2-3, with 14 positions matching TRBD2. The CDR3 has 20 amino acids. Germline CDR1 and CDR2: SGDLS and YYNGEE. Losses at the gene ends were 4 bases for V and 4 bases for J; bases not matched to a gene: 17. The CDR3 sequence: CASSPRSGTSGGAGADTQYF. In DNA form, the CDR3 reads TGTGCCAGCAGCCCCAGGTCCGGGACTAGCGGGGGTGCCGGGGCAGATACGCAGTATTTT.

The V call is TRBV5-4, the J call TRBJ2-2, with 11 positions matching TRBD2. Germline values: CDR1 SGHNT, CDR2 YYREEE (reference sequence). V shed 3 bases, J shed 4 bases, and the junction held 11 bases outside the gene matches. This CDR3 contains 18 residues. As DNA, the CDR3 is TGTGCCAGCAGCTGGGGACTAGCGGAGCCAATGGGCACCGGGGAGCTGTTTTTT. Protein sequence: CASSWGLAEPMGTGELFF.

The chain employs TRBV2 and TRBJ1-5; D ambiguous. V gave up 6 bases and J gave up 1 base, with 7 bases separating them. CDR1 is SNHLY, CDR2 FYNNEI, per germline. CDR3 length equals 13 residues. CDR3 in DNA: TGTGCCAGCAGGCGGTTGAGCAATCAGCCCCAGCATTTT. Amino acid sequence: CASRRLSNQPQHF.

The CDR3 reads CATGTGIEANYGYTF. In nucleotides, the CDR3 is TGTGCCACCGGGACAGGGATTGAAGCTAACTATGGCTACACCTTC. V usage is TRBV10-3 and J usage is TRBJ1-2, with TRBD1 matching over 9 bases. The CDR3 is made up of 15 amino acids. V shed 10 bases and J 0 bases; nucleotides not matched to a gene: 9. Germline CDR1 reads ENHRY; CDR2 reads SYGVKD.

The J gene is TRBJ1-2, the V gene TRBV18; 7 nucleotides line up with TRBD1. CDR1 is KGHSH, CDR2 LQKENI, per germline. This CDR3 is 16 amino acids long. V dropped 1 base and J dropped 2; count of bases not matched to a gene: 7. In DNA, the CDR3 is TGTGCCAGCTCACCACGCTCCGACAGGGTCAACTATGGCTACACCTTC. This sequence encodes CASSPRSDRVNYGYTF.

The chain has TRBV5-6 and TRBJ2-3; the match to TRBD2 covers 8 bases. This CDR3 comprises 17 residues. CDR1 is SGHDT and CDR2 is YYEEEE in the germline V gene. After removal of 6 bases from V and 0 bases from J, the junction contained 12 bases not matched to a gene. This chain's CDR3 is CASTRGVAGRSTDTQYF. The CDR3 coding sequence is TGTGCCAGCACCCGAGGAGTAGCGGGAAGAAGCACAGATACGCAGTATTTT.

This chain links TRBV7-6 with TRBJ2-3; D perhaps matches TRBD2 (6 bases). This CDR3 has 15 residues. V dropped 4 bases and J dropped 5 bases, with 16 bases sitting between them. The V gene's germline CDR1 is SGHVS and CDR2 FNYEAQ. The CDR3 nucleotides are TGTGCCAGCAGCTCTCGCGGAGGGCTAATAGATACGCAGTATTTT. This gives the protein CASSSRGGLIDTQYF.

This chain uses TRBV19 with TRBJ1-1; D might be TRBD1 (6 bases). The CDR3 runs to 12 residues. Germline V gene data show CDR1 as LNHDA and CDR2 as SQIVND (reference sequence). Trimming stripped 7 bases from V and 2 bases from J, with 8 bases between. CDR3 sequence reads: CASMTGNTEAFF. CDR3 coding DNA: TGTGCCAGTATGACAGGCAACACTGAAGCTTTCTTT. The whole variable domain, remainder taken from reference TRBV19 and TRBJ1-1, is DGGITQSPKYLFRKEGQNVTLSCEQNLNHDAMYWYRQDPGQGLRLIYYSQIVNDFQKGDIAEGYSVSREKKESFPLTVTSAQKNPTAFYLCASMTGNTEAFFGQGTRLTVV.

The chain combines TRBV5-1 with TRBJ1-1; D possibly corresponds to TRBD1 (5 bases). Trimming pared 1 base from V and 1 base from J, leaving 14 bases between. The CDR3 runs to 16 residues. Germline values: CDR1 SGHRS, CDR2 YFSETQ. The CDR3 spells CASSLRQGAGNTEAFF. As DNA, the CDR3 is TGCGCCAGCAGCTTGCGACAAGGGGCGGGGAACACTGAAGCTTTCTTT.